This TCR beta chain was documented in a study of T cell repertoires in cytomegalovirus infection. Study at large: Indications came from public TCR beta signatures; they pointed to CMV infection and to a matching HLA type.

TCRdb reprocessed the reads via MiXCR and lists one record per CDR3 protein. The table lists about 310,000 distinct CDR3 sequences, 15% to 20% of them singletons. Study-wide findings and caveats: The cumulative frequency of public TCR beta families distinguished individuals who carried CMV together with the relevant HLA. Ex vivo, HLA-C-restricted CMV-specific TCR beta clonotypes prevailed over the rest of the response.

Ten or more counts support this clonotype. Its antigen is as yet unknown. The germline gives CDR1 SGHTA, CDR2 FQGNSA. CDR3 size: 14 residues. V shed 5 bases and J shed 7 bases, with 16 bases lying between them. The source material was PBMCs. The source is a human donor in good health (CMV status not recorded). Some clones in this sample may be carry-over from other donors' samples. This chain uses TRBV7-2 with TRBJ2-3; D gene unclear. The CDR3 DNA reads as TGTGCCAGCAGCCTTGACCCCACCTCGAATACGCAGTATTTT. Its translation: CASSLDPTSNTQYF. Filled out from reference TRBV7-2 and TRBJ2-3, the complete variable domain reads GAGVSQSPSNKVTEKGKDVELRCDPISGHTALYWYRQSLGQGLEFLIYFQGNSAPDKSGLPSDRFSAERTGGSVSTLTIQRTQQEDSAVYLCASSLDPTSNTQYFGPGTRLTVL.